Listed below are T cell receptor beta chains from one sample, sequenced in a study of control samples from healthy donors and cancer patients. The assay was immunoSEQ multiplex PCR, and TCRdb's table has in-frame clones only and misses some. The repertoire has roughly 90,000 clones, just over 90% of them found once; the top ten carry approximately 1.5%. The sample taken for sequencing was blood. All receptors come from a woman in her 30s in good health. Both conserved end residues are part of each CDR3. Fields, in order: D gene, V gene, CDR3 protein. D genes are given only for firm matches.

NA,TRBV28,CASSSGWGSPLHF
NA,TRBV6-1,CASSEARLENEQFF
TRBD2,TRBV7-3,CASSYGTSGRYEQFF
TRBD1,TRBV25-1,CASSAWGQVHEKLFF
TRBD1,TRBV4-1,CASSRGTGKSYGYTF
TRBD1,TRBV4-1,CASSQVDREAAEAFF
NA,TRBV10-3,CAISERPGINSPLHF
TRBD2,TRBV4-1,CASSQQIAGVEQFF
TRBD1,TRBV6-1,CASSAPTGGEISGANVLTF
NA,TRBV6-1,CASSANTGAAGGNTIYF
NA,TRBV10-2,CASSDTWGTGEAFF
TRBD1,TRBV27,CASSIFYRGGGNTEAFF
NA,TRBV11-2,CASSSSVQETQYF
NA,TRBV2,CASSAAVWGYTF
NA,TRBV28,CASSLGQYQRATNEKLFF